This T cell receptor (beta chain) was sequenced during a study of shared clonotypes between healthy human individuals. Trimming took 3 bases from V and 4 from J, leaving 19 bases between them. CDR3 length equals 18 residues. Germline V gives CDR1 LNHDA, CDR2 SQIVND (reference sequence). The assay used deep level. Here immunoSEQ multiplex PCR was the method, and the copy in TCRdb shows in-frame clones only, minus some. The table records about 480,000 clones, around 74% of them present only once. This chain connects TRBV19 to TRBJ2-6, with no clear D. The sample consisted of PBMCs. This TCR was sampled from a woman between 40 and 50 years old in good health. Some clones in this sample may be carry-over from other donors' samples. CDR3 region: CASSITRTKLSGANVLTF. CDR3 nucleotides: TGTGCCAGTAGTATTACAAGGACGAAGTTATCCGGGGCCAACGTCCTGACTTTC.